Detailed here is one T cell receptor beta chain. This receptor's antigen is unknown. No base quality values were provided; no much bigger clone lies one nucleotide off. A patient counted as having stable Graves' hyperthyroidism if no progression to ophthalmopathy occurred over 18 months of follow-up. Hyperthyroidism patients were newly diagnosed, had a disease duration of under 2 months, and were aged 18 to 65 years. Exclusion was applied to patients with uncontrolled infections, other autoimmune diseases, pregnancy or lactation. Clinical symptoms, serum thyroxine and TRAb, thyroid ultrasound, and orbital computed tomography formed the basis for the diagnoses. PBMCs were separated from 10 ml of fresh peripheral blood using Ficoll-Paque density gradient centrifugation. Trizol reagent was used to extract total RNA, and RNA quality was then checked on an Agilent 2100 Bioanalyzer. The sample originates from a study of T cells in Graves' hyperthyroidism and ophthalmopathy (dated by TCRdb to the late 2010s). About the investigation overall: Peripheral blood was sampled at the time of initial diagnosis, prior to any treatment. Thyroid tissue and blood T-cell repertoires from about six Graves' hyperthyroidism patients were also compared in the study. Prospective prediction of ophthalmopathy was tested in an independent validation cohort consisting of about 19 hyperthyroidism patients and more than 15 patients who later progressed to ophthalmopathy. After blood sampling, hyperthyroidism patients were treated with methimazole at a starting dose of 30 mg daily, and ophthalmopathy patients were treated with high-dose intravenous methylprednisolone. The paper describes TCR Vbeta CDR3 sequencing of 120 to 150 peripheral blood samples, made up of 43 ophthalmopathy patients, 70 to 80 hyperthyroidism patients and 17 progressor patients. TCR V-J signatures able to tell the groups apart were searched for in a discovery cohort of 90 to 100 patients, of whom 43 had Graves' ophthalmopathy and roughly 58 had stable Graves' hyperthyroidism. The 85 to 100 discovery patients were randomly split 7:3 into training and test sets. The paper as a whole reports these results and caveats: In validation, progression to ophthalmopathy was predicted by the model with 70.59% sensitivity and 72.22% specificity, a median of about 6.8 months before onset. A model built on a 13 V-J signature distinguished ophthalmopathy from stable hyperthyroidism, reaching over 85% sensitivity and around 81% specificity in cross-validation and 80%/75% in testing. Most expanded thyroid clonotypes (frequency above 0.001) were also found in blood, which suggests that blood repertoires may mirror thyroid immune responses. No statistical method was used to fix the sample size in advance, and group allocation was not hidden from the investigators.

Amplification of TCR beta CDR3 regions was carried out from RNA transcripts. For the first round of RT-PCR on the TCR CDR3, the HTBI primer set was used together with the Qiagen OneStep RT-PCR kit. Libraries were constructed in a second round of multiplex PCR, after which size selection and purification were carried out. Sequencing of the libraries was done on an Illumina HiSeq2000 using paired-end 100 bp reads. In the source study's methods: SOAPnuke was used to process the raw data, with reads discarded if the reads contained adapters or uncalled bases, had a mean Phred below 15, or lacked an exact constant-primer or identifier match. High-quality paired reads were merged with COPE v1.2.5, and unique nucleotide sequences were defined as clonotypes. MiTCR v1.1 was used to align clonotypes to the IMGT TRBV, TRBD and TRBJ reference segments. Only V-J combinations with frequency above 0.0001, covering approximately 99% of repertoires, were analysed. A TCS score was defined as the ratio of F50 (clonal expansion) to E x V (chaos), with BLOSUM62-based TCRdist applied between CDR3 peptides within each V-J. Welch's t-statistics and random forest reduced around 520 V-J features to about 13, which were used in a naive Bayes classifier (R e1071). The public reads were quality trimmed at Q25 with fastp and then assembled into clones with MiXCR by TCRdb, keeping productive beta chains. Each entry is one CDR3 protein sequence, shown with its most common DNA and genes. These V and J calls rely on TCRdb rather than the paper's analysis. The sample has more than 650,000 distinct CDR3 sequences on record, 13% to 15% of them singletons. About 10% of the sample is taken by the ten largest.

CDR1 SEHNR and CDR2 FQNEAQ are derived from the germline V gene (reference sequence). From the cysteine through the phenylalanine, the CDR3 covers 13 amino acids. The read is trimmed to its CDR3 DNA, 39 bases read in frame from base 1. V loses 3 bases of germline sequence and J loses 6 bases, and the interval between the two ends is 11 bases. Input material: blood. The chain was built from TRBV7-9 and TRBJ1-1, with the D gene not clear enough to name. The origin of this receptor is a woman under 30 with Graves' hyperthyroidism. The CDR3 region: CASSFTATPEAFF. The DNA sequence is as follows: TGTGCCAGCAGCTTTACCGCAACCCCTGAAGCTTTCTTT.